These 10 T cell receptor beta chains came from one sample sequenced in a study of cytomegalovirus exposure and HLA in healthy donors. Primers included in the PCR were 60 Vbeta and 13 Jbeta primers. Assay: immunoSEQ multiplex PCR; the TCRdb copy retains only in-frame clones and omits some. The sample shows about 85,000 clones, 50% to 80% of them seen only once. The sample comprised PBMCs. These receptors were collected from a man aged 25 to 45 in good health and CMV-seronegative.

This clone was recorded a few times. This chain links TRBV27 with TRBJ1-4; a possible D gene is TRBD1 (6 bases). The CDR3 has 14 amino acids. Germline loops: CDR1 MNHEY, CDR2 SMNVEV (reference sequence). Trimming stripped 5 bases from V and 1 base from J, with 8 bases between. The CDR3 is CASSLRGTNEKLFF. CDR3 nucleotide sequence: TGTGCCAGCAGTCTCAGGGGAACTAATGAAAAACTGTTTTTT. Together with reference TRBV27 and TRBJ1-4, the CDR3 gives the full variable domain: EAQVTQNPRYLITVTGKKLTVTCSQNMNHEYMSWYRQDPGLGLRQIYYSMNVEVTDKGDVPEGYKVSRKEKRNFPLILESPSPNQTSLYFCASSLRGTNEKLFFGSGTQLSVL.

The chain employs TRBV6-1 and TRBJ1-4, with 8 bases identical to TRBD1. Germline V gene sequence: CDR1 MNHNS, CDR2 SASEGT. V was clipped by 2 bases and J by 11 bases; unmatched bases: 10. This CDR3 has 15 residues. The CDR3: CASSESPDRGNKLFF. Here the CDR3 DNA reads TGTGCCAGCAGTGAATCCCCAGACAGGGGAAACAAACTGTTTTTT.

The chain links TRBV21-1 to TRBJ2-6; the DNA was not compared with TRBD2, the D call given in the table. TRBV21-1 is deemed a pseudogene. The CDR3 consists of 23 residues. In DNA form, the CDR3 reads TGTGCCAGCAGCCCATTGGTGGACAAGGAGTTAAGGGAGGACCACTCTGGGGCCAACGTCCTGACTTTC. It encodes CASSPLVDKELREDHSGANVLTF.

The V call is TRBV19, the J call TRBJ2-1; 9 bases fit TRBD1. The CDR3 totals 17 residues. Per germline, CDR1 LNHDA and CDR2 SQIVND (reference sequence). V dropped 3 bases and J dropped 8; count of bases not matched to a gene: 14. The CDR3 spells CASSMGRGGTGYHEQFF. The DNA of the CDR3 is TGTGCCAGTAGTATGGGGCGCGGCGGGACAGGGTACCATGAGCAGTTCTTC.

The rearrangement links TRBV5-1 to TRBJ2-2; 7 bases agree with TRBD2. The CDR3 sequence is 17 residues long. V was pared by 4 bases and J by 5 bases, with 14 bases of the junction left unmatched. Germline CDR1 and CDR2: SGHRS and YFSETQ. This CDR3 reads CASSPGTGGSWTGELFF. The CDR3 DNA reads as TGCGCCAGCAGCCCTGGGACGGGCGGGAGTTGGACCGGGGAGCTGTTTTTT.

The chain combines TRBV18 with TRBJ2-7; possibly TRBD1 for D (6 bases). V was shortened by 5 bases and J by 2 bases, with 28 bases between the two germline ends. The CDR3 consists of 19 residues. The germline CDR1 and CDR2 sequences are KGHSH and LQKENI. The CDR3 protein is CASSSLGELNRAVTYEQYF. The CDR3, as DNA: TGTGCCAGCTCATCCTTGGGGGAACTCAACAGGGCGGTCACCTACGAGCAGTACTTC.

The rearrangement links TRBV10-3 to TRBJ2-7, with D possibly TRBD2 on 6 matching bases. The germline gives CDR1 ENHRY, CDR2 SYGVKD. The ends were cut back, 0 bases at V and 6 bases at J, with 15 bases in the middle. This CDR3 is 15 amino acids long. The CDR3 reads CAISESGSGPREQYF. DNA for the CDR3: TGTGCCATCAGTGAGTCCGGGAGTGGTCCCCGCGAGCAGTACTTC.

The genes are TRBV18 and TRBJ2-5, with a weak D call TRBD2 (5 bases). Germline values: CDR1 KGHSH, CDR2 LQKENI. V was shortened by 4 bases and J by 1 base, with 16 bases between the two germline ends. CDR3 length: 16 residues. CDR3 nucleotides: TGTGCCAGCTCACTGCTGCCGGGGAACGCCCAAGAGACCCAGTACTTC. This gives the protein CASSLLPGNAQETQYF.

The V call is TRBV19, the J call TRBJ2-7; TRBD1 matches at 12 bases. Losses at the gene ends were 6 bases for V and 7 bases for J; bases not matched to a gene: 7. Germline loops: CDR1 LNHDA, CDR2 SQIVND (reference sequence). The CDR3 covers 14 residues. The CDR3: CASSRDRGREEQYF. The CDR3 bases are TGTGCCAGTAGCCGGGACAGGGGGCGCGAGGAGCAGTACTTC.

The rearrangement joins TRBV19 to TRBJ1-1; 7 nucleotides agree with TRBD1. The CDR3 totals 13 residues. J gave up 7 bases and V 3 bases, and 5 bases lay outside the gene matches. The germline V gene has CDR1 LNHDA and CDR2 SQIVND (reference sequence). CDR3 protein: CASSIPGGNEAFF. Here the CDR3 DNA reads TGTGCCAGTAGTATCCCAGGGGGGAATGAAGCTTTCTTT.